This is a list of T cell receptor beta chains from one sample in a study of cytomegalovirus exposure and HLA in healthy donors. Clones were read by immunoSEQ multiplex PCR, and TCRdb kept only the in-frame ones, dropping some. The sample has approximately 110,000 clones. The sequenced sample consisted of PBMCs. These receptors were taken from a man aged 35 to 55 in good health and CMV-seronegative. Both conserved end residues are trimmed from each CDR3. D genes are given only for firm matches.

j_call d_call v_call cdr3_aa
TRBJ1-3 . TRBV28 ASSRHRSSGNTIY
TRBJ2-7 TRBD2 TRBV7-2 ASSFGPSGRSYEQY
TRBJ2-2 . TRBV5-4 ASSLASFTGELF
TRBJ1-1 TRBD1 TRBV4-2 ASSQIATGQGTTEAF
TRBJ2-2 . TRBV9 ASSTRDSAGELF
TRBJ2-7 . TRBV9 ASSLPGLDEQY
TRBJ2-2 TRBD2 TRBV5-1 ASSRSGTSGTPGELF
TRBJ1-2 TRBD1 TRBV4-1 ASSQTSQGTYGYT
TRBJ1-2 . TRBV2 ASRAPGNGYT
TRBJ2-2 . TRBV5-4 ASSFFRNTGELF
TRBJ2-1 . TRBV7-9 ASRPDRSLEF
TRBJ1-2 TRBD1 TRBV11-2 ASSPDRSDGYT
TRBJ2-2 TRBD2 TRBV9 ASSVVPAGDTGELF
TRBJ2-1 . TRBV7-6 ASSLTGSSTINANEQF
TRBJ2-3 . TRBV29-1 SVGSGTDTQY
TRBJ2-7 TRBD1 TRBV19 ASQGAGKFFSYEQY
TRBJ2-7 TRBD2 TRBV6-1 ASSEGVLLAGVYEQY
TRBJ2-2 TRBD2 TRBV11-3 ASSLFSGSAGELF
TRBJ2-1 TRBD2 TRBV7-2 ASSPGGAREQF
TRBJ2-3 TRBD1 TRBV25-1 ASSDPPRRTGNTDTQY
TRBJ2-7 TRBD2 TRBV11-3 ASSFSPSGRAEEQY
TRBJ1-2 . TRBV5-5 ASTLSGGYGYT
TRBJ2-3 . TRBV11-3 ASSFSGTGSTDTQY
TRBJ2-1 . TRBV6-1 ASSEGRAFSYNEQF
TRBJ2-7 . TRBV5-1 ASSRGTSAYEQY
TRBJ1-5 . TRBV6-1 ASSEAETANQPQH
TRBJ2-7 . TRBV6-5 ASSSGVSYEQY